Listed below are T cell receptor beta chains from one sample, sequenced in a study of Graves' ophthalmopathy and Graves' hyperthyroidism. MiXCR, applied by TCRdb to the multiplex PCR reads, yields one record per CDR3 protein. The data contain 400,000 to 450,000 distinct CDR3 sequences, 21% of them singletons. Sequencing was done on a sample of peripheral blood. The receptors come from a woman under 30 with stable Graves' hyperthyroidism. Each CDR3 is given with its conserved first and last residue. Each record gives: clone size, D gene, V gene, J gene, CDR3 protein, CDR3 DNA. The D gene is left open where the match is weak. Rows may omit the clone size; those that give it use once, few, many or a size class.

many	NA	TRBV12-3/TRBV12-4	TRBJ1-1	CASSPDGGTEAFF	TGTGCCAGCAGTCCGGACGGGGGGACTGAAGCTTTCTTT
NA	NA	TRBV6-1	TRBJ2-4	CASTPFWTALAKNIQYF	TGTGCCAGCACCCCGTTTTGGACAGCACTAGCCAAAAACATTCAGTACTTC
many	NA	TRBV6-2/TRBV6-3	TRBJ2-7	CASSLRPVEQYF	TGTGCCAGCAGCCTCAGGCCCGTGGAGCAGTACTTC
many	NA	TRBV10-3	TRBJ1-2	CAISESTQGPLDGYTF	TGTGCCATCAGTGAGTCGACACAGGGCCCCTTAGACGGCTACACCTTC
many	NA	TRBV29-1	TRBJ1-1	CSVDGSVNTEAFF	TGCAGCGTTGACGGTTCGGTGAACACTGAAGCTTTCTTT
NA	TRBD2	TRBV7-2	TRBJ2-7	CASSLALIAGGYEQYF	TGTGCCAGCAGCTTAGCGCTTATAGCGGGAGGCTACGAGCAGTACTTC
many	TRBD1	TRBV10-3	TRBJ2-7	CAIRRDRVYEQYF	TGTGCCATCCGCCGGGACAGGGTATACGAGCAGTACTTC
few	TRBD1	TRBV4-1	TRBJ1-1	CASSGGGNTGAFF	TGCGCCAGCAGTGGAGGGGGCAACACTGGAGCTTTCTTT
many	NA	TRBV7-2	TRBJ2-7	CASSLAFGPYEQYF	TGTGCCAGCAGCTTAGCTTTCGGGCCCTACGAGCAGTACTTC
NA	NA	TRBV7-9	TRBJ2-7	CASSLVIRGTYEQYF	TGTGCCAGCAGCTTAGTCATCCGCGGGACCTACGAGCAGTACTTC
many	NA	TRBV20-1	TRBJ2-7	CSATRDRTREQYF	TGCAGTGCTACAAGGGACCGCACTCGGGAGCAGTACTTC
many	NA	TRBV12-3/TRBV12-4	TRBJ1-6	CASSPNFSPLHF	TGTGCCAGCAGTCCGAATTTTTCACCCCTCCACTTT
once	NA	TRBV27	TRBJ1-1	CASRKDTEAFF	TGTGCCAGCAGAAAGGACACTGAAGCTTTCTTT
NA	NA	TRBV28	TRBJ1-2	CASSSQDMGYGYTF	TGTGCCAGCAGTTCCCAAGACATGGGCTATGGCTACACCTTC
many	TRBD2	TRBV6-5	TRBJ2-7	CASSCTRTSGGEQYF	TGTGCCAGCAGTTGCACTCGGACTAGCGGGGGCGAGCAGTACTTC
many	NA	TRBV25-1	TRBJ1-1	CATRGLYGNTEAFF	TGTGCCACCCGGGGTTTATATGGGAACACTGAAGCTTTCTTT
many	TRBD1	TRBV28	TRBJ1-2	CASGTGQGTYGYTF	TGTGCCAGCGGAACGGGACAGGGCACCTATGGCTACACCTTC
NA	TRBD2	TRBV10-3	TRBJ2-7	CAISEVLAGASQYF	TGTGCCATCAGTGAGGTCCTAGCGGGAGCAAGTCAGTACTTC
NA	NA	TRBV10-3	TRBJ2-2	CAISEARGRLRTGELFF	TGTGCCATCAGTGAGGCCAGGGGGAGGCTCCGCACCGGGGAGCTGTTTTTT
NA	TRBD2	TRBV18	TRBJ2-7	CASSDGVAGSYEQYF	TGTGCCAGCTCAGACGGCGTAGCGGGTTCCTACGAGCAGTACTTC
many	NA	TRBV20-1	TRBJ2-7	CSARDPQRAHYEQYF	TGCAGTGCTAGAGATCCGCAGCGGGCCCACTACGAGCAGTACTTC
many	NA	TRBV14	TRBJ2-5	CTSSLLSGWETQYF	TGTACCAGCAGCCTACTATCGGGATGGGAGACCCAGTACTTC
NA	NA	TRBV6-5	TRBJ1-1	CASSYRGVGEAFF	TGTGCCAGCAGTTACCGAGGGGTAGGTGAAGCTTTCTTT
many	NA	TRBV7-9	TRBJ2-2	CASRAVNTGELFF	TGTGCCAGTAGGGCCGTCAACACCGGGGAGCTGTTTTTT
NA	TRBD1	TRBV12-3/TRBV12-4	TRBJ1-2	CASSLTKQGLGRRYSF	TGTGCCAGCAGTTTGACCAAACAGGGGCTGGGAAGGCGCTACAGCTTC
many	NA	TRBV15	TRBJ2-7	CATSRDGAGTPTRVYF	TGTGCCACCAGCAGAGATGGGGCAGGGACTCCTACGAGGGTGTACTTC
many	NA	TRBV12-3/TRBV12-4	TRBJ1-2	CASSSSHYGYTF	TGTGCCAGCAGTTCCTCACACTATGGCTACACCTTC
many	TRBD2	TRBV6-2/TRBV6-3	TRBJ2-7	CATLAGGSYEQYF	TGTGCCACCTTAGCGGGAGGCTCCTACGAGCAGTACTTC
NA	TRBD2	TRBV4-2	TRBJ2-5	CASSRLAGGNEETQYF	TGTGCCAGCAGCCGCTTAGCGGGGGGTAATGAGGAGACCCAGTACTTC